The 20 T cell receptor beta chains below were found in one sample sequenced in a study of blood T cells in healthy people across ages. Through a sample-barcoded 5' primer and a J-beta primer mix, a second PCR was run for roughly 6 to 11 cycles. TCRdb re-analysed the 5' RACE reads in MiXCR, keeping a single row per CDR3 protein. The sample shows 1.5 million to 2 million distinct CDR3 sequences, roughly 30% of them seen only once. Material for sequencing was blood. The receptor source for this set is a woman in her 30s in good health.

This chain joins TRBV12-3 or TRBV12-4 and TRBJ1-2; no firm D call. Trimming shortened V by 3 bases and J by 11 bases, and 10 bases separated the two germline ends. The CDR3 runs to 11 residues. In DNA, the CDR3 is TGTGCCAGCAGTTTGGAAATCGCTTACACCTTC. The encoded protein is CASSLEIAYTF.

This clonotype has ten or more counts. The chain is built from TRBV9 and TRBJ2-3; D is ambiguous. The germline CDR1 and CDR2 sequences are SGDLS and YYNGEE. The CDR3 is made up of 12 amino acids. Trimming stripped 2 bases from V and 2 bases from J, with 3 bases between. The CDR3 here is CASSVYTDTQYF. The CDR3 DNA sequence: TGTGCCAGCAGCGTCTACACAGATACGCAGTATTTT. Looking up the rest from reference TRBV9 and TRBJ2-3 gives the full variable domain: DSGVTQTPKHLITATGQRVTLRCSPRSGDLSVYWYQQSLDQGLQFLIQYYNGEERAKGNILERFSAQQFPDLHSELNLSSLELGDSALYFCASSVYTDTQYFGPGTRLTVL.

This clonotype was observed a handful of times. The chain links TRBV11-3 to TRBJ2-1; D gene ambiguous. CDR3 length: 12 residues. V was trimmed by 3 bases and J by 9 bases, leaving 9 bases between them. The V gene's germline CDR1 is SGHNT and CDR2 YENEEA. CDR3 protein: CASSFGRTEQFF. In DNA form, the CDR3 reads TGTGCCAGCAGCTTTGGACGCACTGAGCAGTTCTTC.

V usage is TRBV28 and J usage is TRBJ2-1; D may be TRBD2 (5 bases). The CDR3 is 16 residues long. CDR1 MDHEN and CDR2 SYDVKM come from the germline V gene. The V and J ends lost 4 bases and 3 bases respectively, with 16 bases between them. For the CDR3, the DNA is TGTGCCAGCAGTTCTACTAGGCAGGCCTTCTACAATGAGCAGTTCTTC. Its protein is CASSSTRQAFYNEQFF.

The V and J genes are TRBV7-3 and TRBJ2-3; D ambiguous. The V gene lost 4 bases and the J gene lost 5 bases, with 22 bases spanning the gap. The CDR3 sequence is 17 residues long. The germline CDR1 and CDR2 sequences are SGHTA and FQGTGA. The CDR3 region is CASSSLGSLSARDTQYF. CDR3 nucleotide sequence: TGTGCCAGCAGCTCCCTGGGCTCCCTCTCCGCTAGAGATACGCAGTATTTT.

This clonotype was counted a single time. J is TRBJ1-1 and V is TRBV5-1, with D perhaps matching TRBD1 (6 bases). Looked up from germline, CDR1 is SGHRS and CDR2 is YFSETQ. There are 16 residues in the CDR3. V was cut by 4 bases and J by 5 bases, with 21 bases left in between. CDR3 region: CASSPRDTFGGTEAFF. The CDR3 DNA reads TGCGCCAGCAGCCCCCGGGACACCTTCGGAGGGACTGAAGCTTTCTTT.

This clonotype appeared a few times. The chain carries TRBV12-3 or TRBV12-4 and TRBJ1-5; tentatively, D is TRBD1 (5 bases). The CDR3 length is 12 residues. Trimming left V 3 bases short and J 9 bases short, with 9 bases between. The DNA for the CDR3 is TGTGCCAGCAGTTTTCGGGGCACGCCCCAGCATTTT. This sequence encodes CASSFRGTPQHF.

This clonotype was seen a handful of times. The J gene is TRBJ2-7, the V gene TRBV12-3 or TRBV12-4; 7 nucleotides line up with TRBD1. Germline trimming cut 5 bases from V and 2 bases from J; bases unmatched to any gene: 6. CDR3 length equals 14 residues. The CDR3 coding sequence is TGTGCCAGCAGTGAGACAGGGACCCCCTACGAGCAGTACTTC. Translating gives CASSETGTPYEQYF.

The rearrangement uses TRBV27 and TRBJ1-4; TRBD1 matches 7 bases. Losses at the gene ends were 6 bases for V and 7 bases for J; bases not matched to a gene: 8. Germline assignment: CDR1 MNHEY and CDR2 SMNVEV (reference sequence). The CDR3 sequence is 14 residues long. CDR3 nucleotide sequence: TGTGCCAGCAGCCTCATAGGGGGCGTTGAAAAACTGTTTTTT. Its protein is CASSLIGGVEKLFF.

In this sample, this clonotype turned up many times. The chain recombines TRBV7-2 with TRBJ2-1; the D gene is possibly TRBD1 (6 bases). Germline V gives CDR1 SGHTA, CDR2 FQGNSA. CDR3 length equals 13 residues. V shed 4 bases and J shed 4 bases, with 8 bases lying between them. DNA for the CDR3: TGTGCCAGCAGCTCCGGACAGTACAATGAGCAGTTCTTC. It yields the protein CASSSGQYNEQFF.

This clonotype was seen ten or more times. The chain couples TRBV28 to TRBJ2-5; 11 positions match TRBD2. With V trimmed by 3 bases and J by 1 base, 7 bases remained unmatched. The germline gives CDR1 MDHEN, CDR2 SYDVKM. The CDR3 contains 17 residues. The DNA of the CDR3 is TGTGCCAGCAGTTTTCCCTTAGCGGGGGGGATCCAAGAGACCCAGTACTTC. Protein: CASSFPLAGGIQETQYF.

The CDR3, as DNA: TGTGCCAGCAGCCTACAGCGGACAGGGGGTATCACAGATACGCAGTATTTT. Translation: CASSLQRTGGITDTQYF. J is TRBJ2-3 and V is TRBV6-1, with 10 bases that match TRBD1. The CDR3 is 17 amino acids. From germline, CDR1 is MNHNS and CDR2 SASEGT. V lost 6 bases, J lost 2 bases, and 11 bases stayed unmatched.

CDR3 region: CASSLVPGQMKNTQYF. The CDR3 coding sequence is TGTGCCAGCAGCTTAGTTCCGGGACAGATGAAAAATACGCAGTATTTT. The chain joins TRBV11-1 to TRBJ2-3; 7 nucleotides align to TRBD1. Trimming took 1 base from V and 7 from J; bases not matched to a gene: 11. Germline V lookup: CDR1 SGHAT, CDR2 FQDESV (reference sequence). The CDR3 is 16 amino acids.

The sample holds a few counts of this clonotype. The chain employs TRBV5-5 and TRBJ2-2; TRBD2 matches 8 bases. Germline V gene sequence: CDR1 SGHKS, CDR2 YYEKEE (reference sequence). Trimming took 4 bases from V and 1 from J; bases not matched to a gene: 6. The CDR3 sequence is 16 residues long. CDR3 sequence: CASSGTSGVNTGELFF. The CDR3 bases are TGTGCCAGCAGCGGTACTAGCGGAGTGAACACCGGGGAGCTGTTTTTT.

The rearrangement uses TRBV5-6 and TRBJ1-1, with D hard to call. V dropped 0 bases and J dropped 6 bases, with 18 bases sitting between them. Germline assignment: CDR1 SGHDT and CDR2 YYEEEE. The CDR3 totals 16 residues. The DNA of the CDR3 is TGTGCCAGCAGCTTGGTTGTGGCCACTGTAGTCGCTGAAGCTTTCTTT. It is translated as CASSLVVATVVAEAFF.

The chain recombines TRBV24-1 with TRBJ2-4; no definite D call. This CDR3 spans 15 amino acids. Per germline, CDR1 KGHDR and CDR2 SFDVKD. Trimming shortened V by 4 bases and J by 1 base, and 10 bases separated the two germline ends. CDR3 protein: CATSESGVAKNIQYF. CDR3 DNA sequence: TGTGCCACCAGTGAGTCTGGGGTGGCCAAAAACATTCAGTACTTC.

The chain carries TRBV11-2 and TRBJ1-6; D gene uncertain. The CDR3 contains 17 residues. The V gene lost 3 bases and the J gene lost 6 bases, with 18 bases spanning the gap. CDR1 is SGHAT, CDR2 FQNNGV, per germline. The CDR3 reads CASSLALTGSINSPLHF. CDR3 DNA: TGTGCCAGCAGCTTGGCCTTAACCGGGTCAATTAATTCACCCCTCCACTTT. Full variable domain (rest looked up from reference TRBV11-2 and TRBJ1-6): EAGVAQSPRYKIIEKRQSVAFWCNPISGHATLYWYQQILGQGPKLLIQFQNNGVVDDSQLPKDRFSAERLKGVDSTLKIQPAKLEDSAVYLCASSLALTGSINSPLHFGNGTRLTVT.

This clonotype came up many times. This chain joins TRBV3-1 and TRBJ2-4, with D hard to call. This CDR3 is 11 amino acids long. CDR1 is LGHDT and CDR2 is YNNKEL in the germline V gene (reference sequence). V was cut by 0 bases and J by 11 bases, with 5 bases left in between. CDR3 sequence reads: CASSQDVVQYF. The CDR3, as DNA: TGTGCCAGCAGCCAAGATGTGGTTCAGTACTTC.

The table lists this clonotype with many counts. CDR3 loop: CASSLSSRAGSSEYTQYF. Here the CDR3 DNA reads TGTGCCAGCAGCTTGAGTAGTAGGGCCGGGTCGTCGGAGTATACGCAGTATTTT. The V call is TRBV5-5, the J call TRBJ2-3; D not resolved. Germline-derived CDR1 and CDR2 are SGHKS and YYEKEE (reference sequence). V was shortened by 1 base and J by 7 bases, with 25 bases between the two germline ends. The length of the CDR3 is 18 residues.

Concerning this clonotype itself: A read error may produce the germline difference seen at one junction end. The CDR3 DNA reads as TGTGCCAGCTCACCAGGGTCTAGTTTCCTCGAGCAGGACTTC. This sequence encodes CASSPGSSFLEQDF. The V and J genes are TRBV18 and TRBJ2-5; D remains ambiguous. Germline-derived CDR1 and CDR2 are KGHSH and LQKENI. The CDR3 sequence is 14 residues long.